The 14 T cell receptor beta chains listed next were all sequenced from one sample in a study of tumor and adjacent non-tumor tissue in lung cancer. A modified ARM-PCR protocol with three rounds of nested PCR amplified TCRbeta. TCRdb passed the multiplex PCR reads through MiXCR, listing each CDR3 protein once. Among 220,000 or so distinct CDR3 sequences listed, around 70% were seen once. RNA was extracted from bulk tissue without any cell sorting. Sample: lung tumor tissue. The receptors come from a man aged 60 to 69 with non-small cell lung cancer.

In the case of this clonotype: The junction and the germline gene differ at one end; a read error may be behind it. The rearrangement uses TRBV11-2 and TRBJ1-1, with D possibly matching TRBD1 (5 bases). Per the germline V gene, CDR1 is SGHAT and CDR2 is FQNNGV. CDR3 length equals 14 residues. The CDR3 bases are TGTGCCAGTAGCCCCCGTGGGGATGGGACTGTAGCTTTCTTT. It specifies CASSPRGDGTVAFF.

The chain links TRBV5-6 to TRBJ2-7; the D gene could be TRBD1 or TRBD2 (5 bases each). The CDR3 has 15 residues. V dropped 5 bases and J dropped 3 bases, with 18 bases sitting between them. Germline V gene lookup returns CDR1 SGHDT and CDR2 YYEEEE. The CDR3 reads CASRSSGREGYEQYF. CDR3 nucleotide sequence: TGTGCCAGCAGATCCTCAGGGAGAGAGGGCTACGAGCAGTACTTC.

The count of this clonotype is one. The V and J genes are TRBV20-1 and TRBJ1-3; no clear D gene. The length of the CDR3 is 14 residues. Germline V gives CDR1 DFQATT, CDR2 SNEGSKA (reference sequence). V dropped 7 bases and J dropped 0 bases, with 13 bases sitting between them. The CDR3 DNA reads TGCAGTGTTAGCGATAGCTTCTCTGGAAACACCATATATTTT. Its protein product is CSVSDSFSGNTIYF.

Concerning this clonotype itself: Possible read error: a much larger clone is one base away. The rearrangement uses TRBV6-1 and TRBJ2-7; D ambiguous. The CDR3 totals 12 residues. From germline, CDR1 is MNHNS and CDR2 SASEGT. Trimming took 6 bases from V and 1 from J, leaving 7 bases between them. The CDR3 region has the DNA TGTGCCAGCAGATCGATGTCCTACGAGCAGTACTTC. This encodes CASRSMSYEQYF.

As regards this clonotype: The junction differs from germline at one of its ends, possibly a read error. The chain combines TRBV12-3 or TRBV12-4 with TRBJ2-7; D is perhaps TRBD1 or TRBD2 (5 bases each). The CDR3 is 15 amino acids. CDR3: CVSSSMGRGVGEQYF. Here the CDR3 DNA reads TGTGTCAGCAGTTCGATGGGACGGGGTGTAGGCGAGCAGTACTTC.

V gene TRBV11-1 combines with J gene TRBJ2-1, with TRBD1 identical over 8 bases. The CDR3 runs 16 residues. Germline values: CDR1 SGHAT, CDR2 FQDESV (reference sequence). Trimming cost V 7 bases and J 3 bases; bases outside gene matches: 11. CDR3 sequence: CASNHAVTGVYNEQFF. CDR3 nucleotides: TGTGCCAGCAACCATGCCGTGACAGGGGTCTACAATGAGCAGTTCTTC.

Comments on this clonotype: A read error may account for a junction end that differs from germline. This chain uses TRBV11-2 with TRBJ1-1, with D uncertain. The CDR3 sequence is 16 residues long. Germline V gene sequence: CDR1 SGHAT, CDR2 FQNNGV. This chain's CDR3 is CASILDRNRRDTEAFF. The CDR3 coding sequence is TGTGCCAGCATCTTAGACCGTAATCGGAGGGACACTGAAGCTTTCTTT.

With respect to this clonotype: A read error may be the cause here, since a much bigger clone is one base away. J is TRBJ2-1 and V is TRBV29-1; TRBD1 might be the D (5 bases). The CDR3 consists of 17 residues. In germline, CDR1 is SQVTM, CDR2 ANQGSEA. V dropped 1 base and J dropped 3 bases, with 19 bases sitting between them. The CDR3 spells CSVEAVGHHLIYNEQFF. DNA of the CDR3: TGCAGCGTTGAAGCTGTTGGACACCACTTGATCTACAATGAGCAGTTCTTC.

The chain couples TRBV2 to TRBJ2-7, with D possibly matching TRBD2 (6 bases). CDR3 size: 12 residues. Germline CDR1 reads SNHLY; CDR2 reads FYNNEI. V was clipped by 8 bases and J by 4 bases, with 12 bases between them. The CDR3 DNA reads TGTGCCAGCGCGGCTGGGGGGTACGAGCAGTACTTC. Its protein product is CASAAGGYEQYF.

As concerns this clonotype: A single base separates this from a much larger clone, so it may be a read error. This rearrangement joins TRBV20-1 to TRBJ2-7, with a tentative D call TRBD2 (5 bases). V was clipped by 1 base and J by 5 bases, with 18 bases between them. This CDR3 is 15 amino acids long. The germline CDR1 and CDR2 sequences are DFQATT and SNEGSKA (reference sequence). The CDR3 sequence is CSARVSIGEGDEQYF. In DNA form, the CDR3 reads TGCAGTGCTAGAGTCAGCATCGGAGAGGGAGACGAGCAGTACTTC.

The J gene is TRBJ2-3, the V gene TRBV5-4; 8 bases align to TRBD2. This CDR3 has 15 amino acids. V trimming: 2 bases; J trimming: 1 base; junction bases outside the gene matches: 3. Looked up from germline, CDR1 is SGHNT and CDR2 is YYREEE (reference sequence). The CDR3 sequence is CASSLAGAGTDTQYF. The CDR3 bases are TGTGCCAGCAGCTTAGCGGGGGCGGGCACAGATACGCAGTATTTT.

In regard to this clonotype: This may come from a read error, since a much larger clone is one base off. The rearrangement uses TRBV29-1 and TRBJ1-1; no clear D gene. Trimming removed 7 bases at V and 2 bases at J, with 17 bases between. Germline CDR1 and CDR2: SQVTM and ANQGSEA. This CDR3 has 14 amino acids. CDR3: CSGQDPAVNTEAFF. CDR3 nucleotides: TGCAGCGGCCAGGACCCGGCAGTAAACACTGAAGCTTTCTTT.

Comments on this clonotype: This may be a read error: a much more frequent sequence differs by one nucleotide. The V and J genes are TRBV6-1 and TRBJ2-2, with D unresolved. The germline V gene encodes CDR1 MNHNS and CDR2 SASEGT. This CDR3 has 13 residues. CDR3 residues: CGSLQKSTGELFF. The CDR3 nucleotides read TGTGGGAGCCTACAGAAGAGCACCGGGGAGCTGTTTTTT.

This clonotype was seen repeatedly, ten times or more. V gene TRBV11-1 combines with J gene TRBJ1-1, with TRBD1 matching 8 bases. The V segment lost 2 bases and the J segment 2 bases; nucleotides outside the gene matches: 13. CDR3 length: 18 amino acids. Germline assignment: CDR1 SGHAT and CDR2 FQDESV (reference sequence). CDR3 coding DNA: TGTGCCAGCAGCTTACGGGCCCTACGACAGGGGAAAAACACTGAAGCTTTCTTT. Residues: CASSLRALRQGKNTEAFF.